This T cell receptor beta chain came from a study of glioma-infiltrating T cells. The study's findings and limits: Only very few CDR3 sequences appeared in both tissue and blood. Above-expected tissue-blood divergence occurred in all gliomas, most in low-grade ones.

This clonotype was recorded a few times. Its antigen is currently unknown. Amplification of TCR alpha and beta CDR3 regions from RNA used iRepertoire nested multiplex PCR. Input was roughly 100-450 ng of tissue mRNA or PBMC total RNA. TCRdb itself ran the multiplex PCR reads through MiXCR, one entry per CDR3 protein. The sample includes about 180,000 distinct CDR3 sequences, under 55% of them seen just once. This clonotype was obtained from a human donor with low-grade glioma or glioblastoma, undergoing nonglioma brain surgery, or in good health (not recorded which). Sequencing input: glioma tissue, nonneoplastic brain tissue, or PBMCs (not recorded which).

For the CDR3, the DNA is TGTGCCAGCAGCTTAGGGACGGAATATGGCTACACCTTC. Translation gives CASSLGTEYGYTF. V is TRBV7-9 and J is TRBJ1-2; the D is unclear. This CDR3 has 13 amino acids. Trimming pared 1 base from V and 5 bases from J, leaving 8 bases between. CDR1 SEHNR and CDR2 FQNEAQ come from the germline V gene (reference sequence).